This TCR beta chain was captured in a study of spatial heterogeneity in lung cancer. The overall study: Each distinct TCR and UMI combination averaged more than ten appearances in raw reads.

Overall study findings and caveats: In blood, ubiquitous expanded tumor TCRs appeared more at resection than follow-up.

The CDR3 runs to 14 residues. Germline assignment: CDR1 DFQATT and CDR2 SNEGSKA (reference sequence). Between the trimmed V and J ends, which lost 0 bases and 6 bases, there was a span of 11 bases. Time point described: sample taken at primary tumor resection. No cell sorting; template was whole RNA from tumor, lung tissue or PBMC. Samples came from roughly 72 TRACERx patients with untreated early-stage lung cancer. One entry per CDR3 protein results from TCRdb running MiXCR on the 5' RACE reads. The table lists 90,000 or so distinct CDR3 sequences, around 9% of them singletons. As to this clonotype: What it binds is unknown.

This specimen consisted of PBMCs, obtained at surgery. The rearrangement joins TRBV20-1 to TRBJ2-2; unclear D gene. This clonotype was obtained from a male donor with early-stage non-small cell lung cancer. The DNA for the CDR3 is TGCAGTGCTAGAGATAGAACGCCGCCCGGGGAGCTGTTTTTT. Amino acids: CSARDRTPPGELFF.